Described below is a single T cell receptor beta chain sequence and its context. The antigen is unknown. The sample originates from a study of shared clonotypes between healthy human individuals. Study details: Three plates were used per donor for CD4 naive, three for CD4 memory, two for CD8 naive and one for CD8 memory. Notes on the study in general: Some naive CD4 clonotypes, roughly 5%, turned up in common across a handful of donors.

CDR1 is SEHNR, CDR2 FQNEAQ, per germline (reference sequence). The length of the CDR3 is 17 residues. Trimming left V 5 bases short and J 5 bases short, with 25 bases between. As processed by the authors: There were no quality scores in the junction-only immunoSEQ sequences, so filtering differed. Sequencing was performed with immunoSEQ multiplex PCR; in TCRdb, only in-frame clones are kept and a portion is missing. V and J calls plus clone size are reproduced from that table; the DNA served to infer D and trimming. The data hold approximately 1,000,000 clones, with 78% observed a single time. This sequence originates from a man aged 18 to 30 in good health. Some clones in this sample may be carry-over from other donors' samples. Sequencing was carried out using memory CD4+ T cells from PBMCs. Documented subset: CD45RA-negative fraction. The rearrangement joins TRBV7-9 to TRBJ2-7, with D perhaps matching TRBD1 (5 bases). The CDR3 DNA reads TGTGCCAGCAGCCCAAGCCCGTGGGGCACTTCGCCCCACGAGCAGTACTTC. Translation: CASSPSPWGTSPHEQYF.